The rows below give T cell receptor beta chains drawn from one sample of a study of T cells after yellow fever vaccination. TCRdb independently ran MiXCR on the 5' RACE reads; one entry per CDR3 protein. The data show fewer than 400,000 distinct CDR3 sequences, approximately 12% seen once. The sequencing here drew on CD4+ T cells sorted from PBMCs, taken 45 days after the yellow fever booster vaccination. All receptors derive from a man between 18 and 29 years old who received the YFV17D yellow fever vaccine. Each CDR3 is given with its conserved first and last residue. The D gene is left open where the match is weak. The size field is filled for only some rows; it gives once, few, many or a size class.

clone_size: -
j_call: TRBJ2-5
v_call: TRBV23-1
d_call: -
cdr3_nt: TGCGCCAGCAGTCTAAGCTCCCAGTACTTC
cdr3_aa: CASSLSSQYF

clone_size: -
j_call: TRBJ1-2
v_call: TRBV28
d_call: TRBD1
cdr3_nt: TGTGCCAGCAGTCTCCCGGGACAGGGGGCCGATGGCTACACCTTC
cdr3_aa: CASSLPGQGADGYTF

clone_size: few
j_call: TRBJ1-6
v_call: TRBV7-6
d_call: TRBD1
cdr3_nt: TGTGCCAGCGGACCCGGACAGGGCATACCCCTCCACTTT
cdr3_aa: CASGPGQGIPLHF

clone_size: many
j_call: TRBJ2-3
v_call: TRBV7-3
d_call: -
cdr3_nt: TGTGCCAGCAGCTTCGGCGGGCTCGGAGATACGCAGTATTTT
cdr3_aa: CASSFGGLGDTQYF

clone_size: few
j_call: TRBJ1-5
v_call: TRBV3-1
d_call: TRBD1
cdr3_nt: TGTGCCAGCAGCCAAGGGACAGGCGCGGGGCCCCAGCATTTT
cdr3_aa: CASSQGTGAGPQHF

clone_size: few
j_call: TRBJ1-1
v_call: TRBV12-3/TRBV12-4
d_call: -
cdr3_nt: TGTGCCAGCAGTTTAAGCGGGGGGATAACTGAAGCTTTCTTT
cdr3_aa: CASSLSGGITEAFF

clone_size: many
j_call: TRBJ2-3
v_call: TRBV12-3/TRBV12-4
d_call: -
cdr3_nt: TGTGCCAGCACAGGGACAGATACGCAGTATTTT
cdr3_aa: CASTGTDTQYF

clone_size: many
j_call: TRBJ1-1
v_call: TRBV3-1
d_call: -
cdr3_nt: TGTGCCAGCAGCAAAAATGATCAGCTCGAAGCTTTCTTT
cdr3_aa: CASSKNDQLEAFF

clone_size: few
j_call: TRBJ2-4
v_call: TRBV5-4
d_call: TRBD2
cdr3_nt: TGTGCCAGCAGCTCCGGACTAGTAAAAAACATTCAGTACTTC
cdr3_aa: CASSSGLVKNIQYF

clone_size: many
j_call: TRBJ1-4
v_call: TRBV2
d_call: -
cdr3_nt: TGTGCCAGCAGTGGGACAGATGAAAAACTGTTTTTT
cdr3_aa: CASSGTDEKLFF

clone_size: -
j_call: TRBJ1-5
v_call: TRBV7-2
d_call: -
cdr3_nt: TGTGCCAGCAGCTTAGGGGTGTCAGGTGGTCAGCCCCAGCATTTT
cdr3_aa: CASSLGVSGGQPQHF

clone_size: once
j_call: TRBJ1-1
v_call: TRBV4-1
d_call: TRBD1
cdr3_nt: TGCGCCAGCAGCCAAGAGTGGACAGGGATGAACACTGAAGCTTTCTTT
cdr3_aa: CASSQEWTGMNTEAFF

clone_size: -
j_call: TRBJ1-4
v_call: TRBV19
d_call: -
cdr3_nt: TGTGCCAGTAGTAGCCCGGACCGAGAAAAACTGTTTTTT
cdr3_aa: CASSSPDREKLFF

clone_size: few
j_call: TRBJ1-1
v_call: TRBV6-1
d_call: -
cdr3_nt: TGTGCCAGCAGTGAATTCGAGGGATTTGAAGCTTTCTTT
cdr3_aa: CASSEFEGFEAFF

clone_size: many
j_call: TRBJ2-1
v_call: TRBV6-5
d_call: -
cdr3_nt: TGTGCCAGCAGTCGGGCGTCGACCGGTGAGCAGTTCTTC
cdr3_aa: CASSRASTGEQFF

clone_size: -
j_call: TRBJ1-1
v_call: TRBV24-1
d_call: TRBD1
cdr3_nt: TGTGCCACCAGTGTCACAGGGGGGAACACTGAAGCTTTCTTT
cdr3_aa: CATSVTGGNTEAFF

clone_size: -
j_call: TRBJ1-3
v_call: TRBV7-9
d_call: TRBD1
cdr3_nt: TGTGCCAGCAGCTTAGTATGGGGACAGCTCTCTGGAAACACCATATATTTT
cdr3_aa: CASSLVWGQLSGNTIYF

clone_size: few
j_call: TRBJ1-1
v_call: TRBV6-2/TRBV6-3
d_call: -
cdr3_nt: TGTGCCAGCAGTTACCATGGGGCTGTTCGTACTGAAGCTTTCTTT
cdr3_aa: CASSYHGAVRTEAFF

clone_size: -
j_call: TRBJ1-5
v_call: TRBV21-1
d_call: -
cdr3_nt: TGTGCCAGCAGCACCCCCGTGGGCAGGGAAGTCAATCAGCCCCAGCATTTT
cdr3_aa: CASSTPVGREVNQPQHF

clone_size: few
j_call: TRBJ2-5
v_call: TRBV5-1
d_call: TRBD2
cdr3_nt: TGCGCCAGCAGCTTGATAAGCGGGGGAACCCAAGAGACCCAGTACTTC
cdr3_aa: CASSLISGGTQETQYF

clone_size: few
j_call: TRBJ2-3
v_call: TRBV3-1
d_call: TRBD2
cdr3_nt: TGTGCCAGCAGCCAATGGGGAGGGTCTAGCACAGATACGCAGTATTTT
cdr3_aa: CASSQWGGSSTDTQYF

clone_size: few
j_call: TRBJ1-3
v_call: TRBV7-3
d_call: TRBD1
cdr3_nt: TGTGCCAGCAGCCCCGGGACAGTAAACACCATATATTTT
cdr3_aa: CASSPGTVNTIYF

clone_size: -
j_call: TRBJ1-2
v_call: TRBV2
d_call: TRBD1
cdr3_nt: TGTGCCAGCAGCAGGGACAGGGGAGGGGTCTATGGCTACACCTTC
cdr3_aa: CASSRDRGGVYGYTF

clone_size: -
j_call: TRBJ1-4
v_call: TRBV11-1
d_call: -
cdr3_nt: TGTGCCAGCAGCTCCTTCGGACACGCATTCGGGGAAAAACTGTTTTTT
cdr3_aa: CASSSFGHAFGEKLFF

clone_size: -
j_call: TRBJ1-1
v_call: TRBV6-5
d_call: TRBD1
cdr3_nt: TGTGCCAGCTCCCGGGACAGGGGAGGTGAGGCTGAAGCTTTCTTT
cdr3_aa: CASSRDRGGEAEAFF

clone_size: -
j_call: TRBJ2-3
v_call: TRBV25-1
d_call: -
cdr3_nt: TGTGCCAGCAGTGAATTTCCTCCAGGCACAGATACGCAGTATTTT
cdr3_aa: CASSEFPPGTDTQYF

clone_size: few
j_call: TRBJ1-4
v_call: TRBV7-9
d_call: -
cdr3_nt: TGTGCCAGCAGCCCAGACAGGAACAATGAAAAACTGTTTTTT
cdr3_aa: CASSPDRNNEKLFF

clone_size: -
j_call: TRBJ1-3
v_call: TRBV10-3
d_call: TRBD1
cdr3_nt: TGTGCCATCAGGGGGACAGGGGGCGACGGAAACACCATATATTTT
cdr3_aa: CAIRGTGGDGNTIYF

clone_size: few
j_call: TRBJ2-1
v_call: TRBV6-2/TRBV6-3
d_call: -
cdr3_nt: TGTGCCAGCAGTTACCGTCAAGTTGACAATGAGCAGTTCTTC
cdr3_aa: CASSYRQVDNEQFF

clone_size: -
j_call: TRBJ2-5
v_call: TRBV12-3/TRBV12-4
d_call: TRBD2
cdr3_nt: TGTGCCAGCAGCTCCACCTTGGGGGGGGTGACCCAGTACTTC
cdr3_aa: CASSSTLGGVTQYF

clone_size: few
j_call: TRBJ2-2
v_call: TRBV24-1
d_call: -
cdr3_nt: TGTGCCACCAGTGATCCCGGGTCACCGAACACCGGGGAGCTGTTTTTT
cdr3_aa: CATSDPGSPNTGELFF

clone_size: few
j_call: TRBJ2-5
v_call: TRBV29-1
d_call: TRBD1
cdr3_nt: TGCAGCGTTTCTCCTGGGGACAGGGTCTTGGAGACCCAGTACTTC
cdr3_aa: CSVSPGDRVLETQYF